This entry is about one T cell receptor beta chain. The antigen is undetermined. This entry comes from a study of T-cell memory formation after mild COVID-19. General study points: A subset of responding clones appeared in pre-infection memory, suggesting cross-reactive memory joined. Clones contracting day 15 to 85 were balanced CD4/CD8; later expanders leaned CD4+. Among CD4+ contracting clones, most were CM and EM, and CD8+ ones EMRA.

The 5'RACE method, run with constant-segment primers, produced TCR alpha and TCR beta cDNA libraries (carrying sample barcodes and UMIs). TCRdb independently ran MiXCR on the 5' RACE reads; one entry per CDR3 protein. The sample includes some 280,000 distinct CDR3 sequences, 15% to 20% of them seen just once. The sample was PBMCs or a T cell subset sorted from them (not recorded which). This TCR was recovered from a man aged 18 to 35 who had mild COVID-19 (a few samples of this study predate the infection). Cell type and time point are not known.

The CDR3 coding sequence is TGTGCCAGCAGCCAAAGTACCTACGAGCAGTACTTC. This translates into CASSQSTYEQYF. The gene calls are TRBV7-9 and TRBJ2-7; no clear D gene. CDR1 is SEHNR and CDR2 is FQNEAQ in the germline V gene (reference sequence). The CDR3 runs to 12 residues. The V end lost 5 bases, the J end lost 2 bases, and 7 bases lay between the germline ends.